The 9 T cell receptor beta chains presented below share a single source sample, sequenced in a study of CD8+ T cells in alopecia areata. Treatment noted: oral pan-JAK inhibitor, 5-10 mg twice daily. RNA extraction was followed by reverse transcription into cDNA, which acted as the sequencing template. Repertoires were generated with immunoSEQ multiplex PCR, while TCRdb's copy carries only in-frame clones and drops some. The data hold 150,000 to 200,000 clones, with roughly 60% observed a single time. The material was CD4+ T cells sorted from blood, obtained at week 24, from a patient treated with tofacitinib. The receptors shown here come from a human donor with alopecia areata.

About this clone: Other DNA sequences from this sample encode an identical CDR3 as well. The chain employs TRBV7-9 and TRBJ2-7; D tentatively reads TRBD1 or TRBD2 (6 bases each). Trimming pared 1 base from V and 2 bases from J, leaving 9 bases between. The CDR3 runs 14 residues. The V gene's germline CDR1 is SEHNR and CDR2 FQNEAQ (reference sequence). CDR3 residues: CASSLEGGPYEQYF. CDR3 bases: TGTGCCAGCAGCTTAGAGGGGGGCCCCTACGAGCAGTACTTC.

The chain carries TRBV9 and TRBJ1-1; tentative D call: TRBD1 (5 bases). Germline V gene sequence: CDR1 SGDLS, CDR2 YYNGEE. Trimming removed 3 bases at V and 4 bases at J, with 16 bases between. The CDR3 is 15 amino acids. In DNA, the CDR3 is TGTGCCAGCAGCGCCCTTGAGAGGGGAAGCACTGAAGCTTTCTTT. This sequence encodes CASSALERGSTEAFF.

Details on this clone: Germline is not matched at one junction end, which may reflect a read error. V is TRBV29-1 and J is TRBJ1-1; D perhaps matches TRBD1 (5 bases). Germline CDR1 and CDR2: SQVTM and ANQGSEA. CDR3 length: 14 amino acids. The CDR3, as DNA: TGCAGCGTTGAAGTGGCAGGGAGGAACATTGAAGCTTTCTTT. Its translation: CSVEVAGRNIEAFF.

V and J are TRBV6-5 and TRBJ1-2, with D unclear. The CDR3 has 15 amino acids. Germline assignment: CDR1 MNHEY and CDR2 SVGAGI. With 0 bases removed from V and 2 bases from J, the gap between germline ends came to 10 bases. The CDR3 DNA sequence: TGTGCCAGCAGTTACTCGAGAGGTTCCAACTATGGCTACACCTTC. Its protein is CASSYSRGSNYGYTF.

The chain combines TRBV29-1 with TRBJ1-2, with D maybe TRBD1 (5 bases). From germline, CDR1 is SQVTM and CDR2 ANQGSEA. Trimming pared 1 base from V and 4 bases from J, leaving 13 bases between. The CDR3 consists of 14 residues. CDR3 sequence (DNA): TGCAGCGTTGAAGGGTCGTCAGGGTTCTATGGCTACACCTTC. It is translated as CSVEGSSGFYGYTF.

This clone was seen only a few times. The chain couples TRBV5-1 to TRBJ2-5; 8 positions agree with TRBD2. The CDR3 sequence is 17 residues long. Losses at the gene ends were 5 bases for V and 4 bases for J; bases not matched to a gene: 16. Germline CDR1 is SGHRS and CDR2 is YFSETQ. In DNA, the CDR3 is TGCGCCAGCAGTCTTGTTGGGGCTAGCGGGCCGCCAGAGACCCAGTACTTC. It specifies CASSLVGASGPPETQYF.

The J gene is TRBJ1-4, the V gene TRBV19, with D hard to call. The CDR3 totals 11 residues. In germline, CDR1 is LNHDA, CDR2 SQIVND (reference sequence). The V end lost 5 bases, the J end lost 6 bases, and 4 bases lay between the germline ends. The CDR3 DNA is TGTGCCAGTAGTGAGGATGAAAAACTGTTTTTT. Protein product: CASSEDEKLFF.

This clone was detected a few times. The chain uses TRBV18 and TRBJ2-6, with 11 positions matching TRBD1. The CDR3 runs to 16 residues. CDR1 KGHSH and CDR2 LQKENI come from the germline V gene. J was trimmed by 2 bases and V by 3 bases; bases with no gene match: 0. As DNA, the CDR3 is TGTGCCAGCTCACCGGGACAGGGGGCTGGGGCCAACGTCCTGACTTTC. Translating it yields CASSPGQGAGANVLTF.

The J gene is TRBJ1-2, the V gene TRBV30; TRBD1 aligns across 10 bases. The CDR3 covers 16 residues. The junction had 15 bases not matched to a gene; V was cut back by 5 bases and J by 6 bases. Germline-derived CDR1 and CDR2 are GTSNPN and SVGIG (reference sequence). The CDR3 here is CAWSTYPGQGIDGYTF. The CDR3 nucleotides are TGTGCCTGGTCAACTTATCCGGGACAGGGGATCGATGGCTACACCTTC.